The sequence of this T cell receptor beta chain was determined in a study of CD8 T cells in ankylosing spondylitis. The study's findings and limits: Significant enrichment of disease-linked clones was reported in matched ankylosing spondylitis synovial fluid. Disease-associated clones were CD8+ and fairly uncommon in peripheral blood. In ankylosing spondylitis blood, a motif of roughly 8 highly homologous TCR beta variants appeared characteristic.

This clonotype has more than one count but fewer than ten. Its specificity is not known. This CDR3 is built from 11 residues. Germline-derived CDR1 and CDR2 are SGHAT and FQNNGV. Trimming shortened V by 5 bases and J by 5 bases, and 3 bases separated the two germline ends. With molecular barcodes, quantitative 5'-RACE was used to make the TCR beta libraries. TCRdb processed the 5' RACE reads anew with MiXCR; each CDR3 protein has one entry. This sample has 340,000 or so distinct CDR3 sequences, with roughly 15% found just once. This receptor was identified in a male donor with ankylosing spondylitis or in good health (not recorded which). The chain recombines TRBV11-2 with TRBJ2-2, with unresolved D. The sample taken for sequencing was blood, either unsorted or a sorted T cell fraction (not recorded which). The CDR3 reads CASSVTGELFF. CDR3 bases: TGTGCCAGCAGCGTTACCGGGGAGCTGTTTTTT.